This is a list of T cell receptor beta chains from one sample in a study of shared clonotypes between healthy human individuals. Libraries were prepared by immunoSEQ multiplex PCR; TCRdb keeps only in-frame clonotypes and omits some of them. The sample consists of approximately 2,000,000 clones, about nine tenths of them appearing once. The specimen sequenced was naive CD4+ T cells from PBMCs. The receptors stem from a man aged 18-30 years in good health. Some clones in this sample may be carry-over from other donors' samples. Both conserved end residues are part of each CDR3. The D gene is left open where the match is weak. Clone size appears in some rows only: once, few, many, or a class for an expanded clone.

D: .
J: TRBJ1-2
V: TRBV28
size: .
length: 13
CDR3: CASSPISGGGYTF
DNA: TGTGCCAGCAGTCCTATTAGCGGGGGTGGCTACACCTTC

D: TRBD2
J: TRBJ2-7
V: TRBV5-4
size: .
length: 13
CDR3: CAPRLAGSYEQYF
DNA: TGTGCCCCGCGGCTAGCGGGCTCCTACGAGCAGTACTTC

D: .
J: TRBJ1-2
V: TRBV5-4
size: few
length: 13
CDR3: CASSMSPPGGYTF
DNA: TGTGCCAGCAGCATGTCCCCGCCGGGGGGCTACACCTTC

D: .
J: TRBJ2-1
V: TRBV5-6
size: .
length: 14
CDR3: CASSLKTPYNEQFF
DNA: TGTGCCAGCAGCTTGAAAACCCCCTACAATGAGCAGTTCTTC

D: .
J: TRBJ1-3
V: TRBV5-1
size: .
length: 15
CDR3: CASSLASGAGNTIYF
DNA: TGCGCCAGCAGCTTGGCCTCGGGGGCTGGAAACACCATATATTTT

D: TRBD1
J: TRBJ2-2
V: TRBV5-4
size: .
length: 16
CDR3: CASSLKQGANTGELFF
DNA: TGTGCCAGCAGCTTAAAACAGGGGGCGAACACCGGGGAGCTGTTTTTT

D: TRBD1
J: TRBJ2-1
V: TRBV11-3
size: .
length: 14
CDR3: CASSSSTGANEQFF
DNA: TGTGCCAGCAGCTCATCAACAGGGGCCAATGAGCAGTTCTTC

D: TRBD1
J: TRBJ2-4
V: TRBV18
size: .
length: 15
CDR3: CASSPRTGVSNIQYF
DNA: TGTGCCAGCTCACCACGGACAGGGGTCTCAAACATTCAGTACTTC

D: TRBD2
J: TRBJ2-5
V: TRBV27
size: once
length: 16
CDR3: CASSSLGTSGPETQYF
DNA: TGTGCCAGCAGTTCGCTGGGGACTAGCGGGCCAGAGACCCAGTACTTC

D: .
J: TRBJ2-1
V: TRBV6-7
size: .
length: 15
CDR3: CASRTLEATYNEQFF
DNA: TGTGCCAGCAGGACATTAGAGGCAACCTACAATGAGCAGTTCTTC

D: TRBD1
J: TRBJ2-2
V: TRBV30
size: .
length: 16
CDR3: CAWSMGTGSNTGELFF
DNA: TGTGCCTGGAGTATGGGGACAGGTTCGAACACCGGGGAGCTGTTTTTT

D: .
J: TRBJ2-7
V: TRBV27
size: .
length: 14
CDR3: CASSLLGRGYEQYF
DNA: TGTGCCAGCAGTTTATTGGGCAGGGGCTACGAGCAGTACTTC

D: .
J: TRBJ1-5
V: TRBV4-1
size: .
length: 15
CDR3: CASSRANRVGQPQHF
DNA: TGCGCCAGCAGCCGAGCAAACAGGGTGGGTCAGCCCCAGCATTTT

D: .
J: TRBJ2-3
V: TRBV5-1
size: .
length: 14
CDR3: CASSLGLAQDTQYF
DNA: TGCGCCAGCAGCTTGGGGCTAGCACAGGATACGCAGTATTTT

D: TRBD1
J: TRBJ1-2
V: TRBV5-8
size: .
length: 15
CDR3: CASSLGTGISYGYTF
DNA: TGTGCCAGCAGCTTGGGGACAGGGATATCCTATGGCTACACCTTC

D: TRBD2
J: TRBJ2-7
V: TRBV11-2
size: .
length: 17
CDR3: CASSLVRTSGKSYEQYF
DNA: TGTGCCAGCAGCTTAGTGCGGACTAGCGGGAAATCCTACGAGCAGTACTTC

D: TRBD1
J: TRBJ1-4
V: TRBV27
size: .
length: 15
CDR3: CASSLSDRANEKLFF
DNA: TGTGCCAGCAGTTTATCGGACAGGGCGAATGAAAAACTGTTTTTT

D: .
J: TRBJ1-1
V: TRBV5-1
size: .
length: 15
CDR3: CASSLAGARDTEAFF
DNA: TGCGCCAGCAGCTTGGCCGGGGCGCGAGACACTGAAGCTTTCTTT

D: .
J: TRBJ2-7
V: TRBV7-2
size: .
length: 11
CDR3: CASSSYYEQYF
DNA: TGTGCCAGCAGCTCATACTACGAGCAGTACTTC

D: TRBD1
J: TRBJ2-5
V: TRBV4-2
size: .
length: 14
CDR3: CASSQGQGWETQYF
DNA: TGTGCCAGCAGCCAAGGACAGGGCTGGGAGACCCAGTACTTC

D: .
J: TRBJ2-7
V: TRBV4-1
size: .
length: 13
CDR3: CASSQEATYEQYF
DNA: TGCGCCAGCAGCCAAGAGGCGACCTACGAGCAGTACTTC

D: .
J: TRBJ2-1
V: TRBV5-1
size: .
length: 15
CDR3: CASSLGPREVGEQFF
DNA: TGCGCCAGCAGCTTGGGTCCTAGGGAGGTTGGTGAGCAGTTCTTC

D: TRBD2
J: TRBJ2-1
V: TRBV2
size: .
length: 14
CDR3: CATALAGGYNEQFF
DNA: TGTGCCACCGCCCTAGCGGGGGGTTACAATGAGCAGTTCTTC

D: .
J: TRBJ2-7
V: TRBV7-9
size: .
length: 13
CDR3: CASSRKSSYEQYF
DNA: TGTGCCAGCAGCCGAAAGAGCTCCTACGAGCAGTACTTC

D: .
J: TRBJ1-2
V: TRBV19
size: .
length: 13
CDR3: CASTRQSNYGYTF
DNA: TGTGCCAGTACCCGACAGAGTAACTATGGCTACACCTTC

D: .
J: TRBJ2-1
V: TRBV5-4
size: once
length: 13
CDR3: CASSPQAYNEQFF
DNA: TGTGCCAGCAGCCCCCAGGCCTACAATGAGCAGTTCTTC

D: .
J: TRBJ2-7
V: TRBV6-1
size: .
length: 13
CDR3: CASRNPGAYEQYF
DNA: TGTGCCAGCAGAAACCCGGGGGCCTACGAGCAGTACTTC

D: .
J: TRBJ2-3
V: TRBV19
size: .
length: 15
CDR3: CASSIGTGWTDTQYF
DNA: TGTGCCAGTAGTATAGGAACAGGGTGGACAGATACGCAGTATTTT

D: .
J: TRBJ2-5
V: TRBV29-1
size: .
length: 13
CDR3: CSSRGQVEETQYF
DNA: TGCAGCTCCCGGGGTCAGGTGGAAGAGACCCAGTACTTC

D: TRBD2
J: TRBJ2-1
V: TRBV7-9
size: .
length: 15
CDR3: CASSLSGSSYNEQFF
DNA: TGTGCCAGCAGCTTGAGCGGGAGTTCCTACAATGAGCAGTTCTTC

D: TRBD1
J: TRBJ1-1
V: TRBV5-1
size: .
length: 13
CDR3: CASGQGASTEAFF
DNA: TGCGCCAGTGGACAGGGGGCAAGTACTGAAGCTTTCTTT

D: .
J: TRBJ1-2
V: TRBV5-6
size: once
length: 15
CDR3: CASSLDLGRSYGYTF
DNA: TGTGCCAGCAGCTTAGATCTAGGACGGAGCTATGGCTACACCTTC

D: .
J: TRBJ2-6
V: TRBV10-3
size: .
length: 14
CDR3: CAISETTGANVLTF
DNA: TGTGCCATCAGTGAAACGACTGGGGCCAACGTCCTGACTTTC

D: TRBD1
J: TRBJ2-1
V: TRBV15
size: .
length: 15
CDR3: CATSSGQGGYNEQFF
DNA: TGTGCCACCAGCAGCGGACAGGGCGGCTACAATGAGCAGTTCTTC

D: .
J: TRBJ1-2
V: TRBV30
size: few
length: 13
CDR3: CAWSKMTGYGYTF
DNA: TGTGCCTGGAGCAAGATGACAGGATATGGCTACACCTTC

D: TRBD1
J: TRBJ1-5
V: TRBV19
size: .
length: 14
CDR3: CASSISGGYQPQHF
DNA: TGTGCCAGTAGTATTTCAGGGGGCTATCAGCCCCAGCATTTT

D: .
J: TRBJ2-4
V: TRBV5-1
size: .
length: 13
CDR3: CASSLGSGEDQYF
DNA: TGCGCCAGCAGCTTGGGGTCAGGGGAGGATCAGTACTTC

D: .
J: TRBJ2-2
V: TRBV28
size: .
length: 16
CDR3: CASSLLGDMSTGELFF
DNA: TGTGCCAGCAGTTTATTAGGGGATATGAGCACCGGGGAGCTGTTTTTT

D: .
J: TRBJ1-5
V: TRBV10-3
size: .
length: 15
CDR3: CAISEGQPGNQPQHF
DNA: TGTGCCATCAGTGAGGGACAGCCAGGCAATCAGCCCCAGCATTTT

D: .
J: TRBJ2-5
V: TRBV5-1
size: .
length: 14
CDR3: CASSPGTDSGTQYF
DNA: TGCGCCAGCAGCCCTGGTACGGATTCTGGGACCCAGTACTTC

D: .
J: TRBJ1-2
V: TRBV12-5
size: .
length: 13
CDR3: CASGLVGSDGYTF
DNA: TGTGCTAGTGGTTTGGTGGGGTCAGATGGCTACACCTTC

D: TRBD1
J: TRBJ1-4
V: TRBV10-2
size: .
length: 16
CDR3: CASRPGQGTTNEKLFF
DNA: TGCGCCAGCAGACCGGGACAGGGGACAACTAATGAAAAACTGTTTTTT

D: .
J: TRBJ1-2
V: TRBV5-4
size: .
length: 14
CDR3: CASSLGMTEYGYTF
DNA: TGTGCCAGCAGCTTGGGGATGACGGAGTATGGCTACACCTTC

D: .
J: TRBJ2-5
V: TRBV11-2
size: .
length: 16
CDR3: CASSFLTGRSQETQYF
DNA: TGTGCCAGCAGCTTCCTGACAGGGAGGAGTCAGGAGACCCAGTACTTC

D: .
J: TRBJ2-3
V: TRBV14
size: once
length: 16
CDR3: CASSQEFSRTADTQYF
DNA: TGTGCCAGCAGCCAAGAATTCTCTAGGACCGCGGATACGCAGTATTTT

D: .
J: TRBJ1-5
V: TRBV7-2
size: .
length: 13
CDR3: CASSPGVAQPQHF
DNA: TGTGCCAGCAGCCCCGGGGTGGCTCAGCCCCAGCATTTT

D: TRBD1
J: TRBJ1-5
V: TRBV30
size: few
length: 14
CDR3: CAWARTGVSQPQHF
DNA: TGTGCCTGGGCGAGGACAGGGGTGAGTCAGCCCCAGCATTTT

D: TRBD2
J: TRBJ2-1
V: TRBV5-1
size: .
length: 18
CDR3: CASSPGGLAGGPYNEQFF
DNA: TGCGCCAGCAGCCCCGGGGGACTAGCGGGAGGACCTTACAATGAGCAGTTCTTC

D: TRBD2
J: TRBJ2-2
V: TRBV6-1
size: .
length: 17
CDR3: CASSVSITSGTRGELFF
DNA: TGTGCCAGCAGTGTTTCCATAACTAGCGGGACCCGTGGGGAGCTGTTTTTT